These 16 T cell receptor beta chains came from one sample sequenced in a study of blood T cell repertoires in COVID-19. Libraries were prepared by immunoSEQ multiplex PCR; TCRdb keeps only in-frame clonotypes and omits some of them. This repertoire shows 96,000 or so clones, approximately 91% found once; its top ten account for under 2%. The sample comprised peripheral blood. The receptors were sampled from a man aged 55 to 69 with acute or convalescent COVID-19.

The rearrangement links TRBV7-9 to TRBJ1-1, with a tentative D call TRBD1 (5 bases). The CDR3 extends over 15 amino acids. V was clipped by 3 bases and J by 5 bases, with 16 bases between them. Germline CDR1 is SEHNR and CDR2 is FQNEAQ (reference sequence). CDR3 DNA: TGTGCCAGCAGCTTGCGGGGGGGGTTTGGGACTGAAGCTTTCTTT. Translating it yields CASSLRGGFGTEAFF.

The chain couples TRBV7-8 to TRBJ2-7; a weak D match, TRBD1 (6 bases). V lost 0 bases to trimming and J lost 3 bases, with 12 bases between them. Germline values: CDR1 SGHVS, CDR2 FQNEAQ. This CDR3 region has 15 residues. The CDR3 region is CASSLARGIDYEQYF. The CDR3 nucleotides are TGTGCCAGCAGCTTAGCTAGGGGGATCGACTACGAGCAGTACTTC.

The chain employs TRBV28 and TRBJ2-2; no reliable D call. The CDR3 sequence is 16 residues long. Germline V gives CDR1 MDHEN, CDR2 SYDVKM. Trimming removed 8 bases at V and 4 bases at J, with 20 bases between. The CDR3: CASHEARSSSTGELFF. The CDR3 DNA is TGTGCCAGCCATGAAGCCCGGAGTAGTAGCACCGGGGAGCTGTTTTTT.

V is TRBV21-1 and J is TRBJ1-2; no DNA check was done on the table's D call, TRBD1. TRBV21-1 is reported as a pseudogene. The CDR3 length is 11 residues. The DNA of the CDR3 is TGTGCCAGCATGGGGCACTATGGCTACACCTTC. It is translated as CASMGHYGYTF.

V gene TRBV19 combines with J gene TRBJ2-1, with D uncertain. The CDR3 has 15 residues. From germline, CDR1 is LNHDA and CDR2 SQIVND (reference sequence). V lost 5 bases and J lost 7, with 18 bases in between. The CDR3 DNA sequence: TGTGCCAGTAGTCCAAGTGCGGAGTTTACAAATGAGCAGTTCTTC. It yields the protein CASSPSAEFTNEQFF. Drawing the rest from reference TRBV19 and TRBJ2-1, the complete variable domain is DGGITQSPKYLFRKEGQNVTLSCEQNLNHDAMYWYRQDPGQGLRLIYYSQIVNDFQKGDIAEGYSVSREKKESFPLTVTSAQKNPTAFYLCASSPSAEFTNEQFFGPGTRLTVL.

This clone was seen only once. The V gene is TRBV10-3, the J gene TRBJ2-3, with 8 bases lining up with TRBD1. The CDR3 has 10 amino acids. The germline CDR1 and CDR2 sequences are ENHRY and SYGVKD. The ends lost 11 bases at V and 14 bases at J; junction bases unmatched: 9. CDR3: CAARGQDTYF. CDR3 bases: TGTGCCGCCAGGGGACAGGACACGTATTTT.

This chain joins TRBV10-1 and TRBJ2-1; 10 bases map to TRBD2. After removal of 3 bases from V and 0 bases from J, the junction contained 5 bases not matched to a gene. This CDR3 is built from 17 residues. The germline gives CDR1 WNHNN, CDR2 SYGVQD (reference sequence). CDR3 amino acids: CASSEPSGSSSYNEQFF. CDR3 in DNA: TGCGCCAGCAGTGAACCTAGCGGGAGTAGCTCCTACAATGAGCAGTTCTTC.

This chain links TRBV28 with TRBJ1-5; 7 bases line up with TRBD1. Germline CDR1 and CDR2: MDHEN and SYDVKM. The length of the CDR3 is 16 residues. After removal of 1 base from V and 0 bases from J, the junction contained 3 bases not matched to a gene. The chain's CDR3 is CASSLYGQDSNQPQHF. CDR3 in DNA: TGTGCCAGCAGTTTATACGGACAGGATAGCAATCAGCCCCAGCATTTT. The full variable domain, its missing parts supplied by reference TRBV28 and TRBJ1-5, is DVKVTQSSRYLVKRTGEKVFLECVQDMDHENMFWYRQDPGLGLRLIYFSYDVKMKEKGDIPEGYSVSREKKERFSLILESASTNQTSMYLCASSLYGQDSNQPQHFGDGTRLSIL.

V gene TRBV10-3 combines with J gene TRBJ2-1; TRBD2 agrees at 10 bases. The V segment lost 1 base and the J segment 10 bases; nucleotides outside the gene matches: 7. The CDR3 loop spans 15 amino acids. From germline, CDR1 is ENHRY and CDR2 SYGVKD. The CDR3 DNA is TGTGCCATCAGTGAGTTGGCTAGCGGGAGCCAAGAGCAGTTCTTC. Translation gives CAISELASGSQEQFF.

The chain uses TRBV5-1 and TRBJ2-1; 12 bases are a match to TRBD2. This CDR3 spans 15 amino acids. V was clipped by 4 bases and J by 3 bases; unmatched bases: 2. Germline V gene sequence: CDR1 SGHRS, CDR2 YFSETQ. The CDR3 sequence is CASSRTSGNYNEQFF. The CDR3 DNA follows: TGCGCCAGCAGCCGGACTAGCGGGAACTACAATGAGCAGTTCTTC.

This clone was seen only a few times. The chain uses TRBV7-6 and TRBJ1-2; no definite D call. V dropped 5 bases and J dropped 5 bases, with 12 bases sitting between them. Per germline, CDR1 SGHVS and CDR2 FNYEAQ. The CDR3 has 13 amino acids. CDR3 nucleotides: TGTGCCAGCAGCCCCCCGGAGTCTTATGGCTACACCTTC. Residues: CASSPPESYGYTF.

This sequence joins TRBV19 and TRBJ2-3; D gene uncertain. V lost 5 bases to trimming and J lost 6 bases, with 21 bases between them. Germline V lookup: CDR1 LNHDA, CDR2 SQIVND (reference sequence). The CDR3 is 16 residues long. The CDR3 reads CASSPAASRSADTQYF. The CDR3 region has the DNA TGTGCCAGTAGTCCAGCCGCGTCTAGGTCAGCGGATACGCAGTATTTT.

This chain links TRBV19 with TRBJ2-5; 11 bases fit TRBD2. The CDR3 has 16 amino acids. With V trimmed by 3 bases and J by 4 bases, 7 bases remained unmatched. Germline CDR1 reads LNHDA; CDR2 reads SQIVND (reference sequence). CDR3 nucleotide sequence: TGTGCCAGTAGTATTAGCGGGAGGGCCCTCCGAGAGACCCAGTACTTC. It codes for CASSISGRALRETQYF.

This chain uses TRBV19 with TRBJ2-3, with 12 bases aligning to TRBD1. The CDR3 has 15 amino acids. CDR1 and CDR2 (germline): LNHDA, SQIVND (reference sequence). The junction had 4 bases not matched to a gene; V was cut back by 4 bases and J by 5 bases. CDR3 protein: CASSKGQGAIDTQYF. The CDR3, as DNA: TGTGCCAGTAGTAAGGGACAGGGGGCGATAGATACGCAGTATTTT.

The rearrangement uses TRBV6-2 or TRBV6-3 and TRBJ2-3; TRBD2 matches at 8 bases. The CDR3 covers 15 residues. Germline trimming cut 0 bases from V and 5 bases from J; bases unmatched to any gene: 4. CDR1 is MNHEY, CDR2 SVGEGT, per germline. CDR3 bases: TGTGCCAGCAGTTACTCCGGGACTAGGGGAGATACGCAGTATTTT. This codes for CASSYSGTRGDTQYF.

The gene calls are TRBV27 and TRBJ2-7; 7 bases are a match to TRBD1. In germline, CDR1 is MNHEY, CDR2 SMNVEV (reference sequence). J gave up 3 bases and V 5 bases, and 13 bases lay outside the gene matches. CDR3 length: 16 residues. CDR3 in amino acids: CASSRKRTGPGYEQYF. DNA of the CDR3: TGTGCCAGCAGTCGGAAAAGGACAGGCCCAGGCTACGAGCAGTACTTC.